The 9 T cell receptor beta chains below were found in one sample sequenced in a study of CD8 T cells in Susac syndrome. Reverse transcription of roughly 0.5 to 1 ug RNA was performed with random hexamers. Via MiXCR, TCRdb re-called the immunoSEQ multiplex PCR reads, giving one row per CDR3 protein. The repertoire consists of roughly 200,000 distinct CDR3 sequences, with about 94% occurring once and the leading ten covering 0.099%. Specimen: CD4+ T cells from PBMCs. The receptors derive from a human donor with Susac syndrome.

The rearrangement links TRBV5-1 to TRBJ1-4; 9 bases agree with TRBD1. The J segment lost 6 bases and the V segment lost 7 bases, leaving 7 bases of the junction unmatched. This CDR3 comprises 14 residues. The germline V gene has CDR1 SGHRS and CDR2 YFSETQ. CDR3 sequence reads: CASGDRGEDEKLFF. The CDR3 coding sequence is TGCGCCAGCGGAGACAGGGGGGAAGATGAAAAACTGTTTTTT.

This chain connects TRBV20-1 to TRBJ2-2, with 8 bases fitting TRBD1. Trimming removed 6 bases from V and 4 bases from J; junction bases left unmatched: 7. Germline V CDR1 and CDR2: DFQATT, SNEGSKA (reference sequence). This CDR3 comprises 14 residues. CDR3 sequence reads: CSAGRGQVTGELFF. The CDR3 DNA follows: TGCAGTGCCGGCAGGGGGCAGGTCACCGGGGAGCTGTTTTTT.

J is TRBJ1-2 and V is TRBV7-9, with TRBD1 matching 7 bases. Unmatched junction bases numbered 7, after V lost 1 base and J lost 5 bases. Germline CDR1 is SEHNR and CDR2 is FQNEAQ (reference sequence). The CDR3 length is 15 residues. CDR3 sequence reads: CASSLVQGVHYGYTF. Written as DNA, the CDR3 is TGTGCCAGCAGCTTAGTCCAGGGGGTTCATTATGGCTACACCTTC.

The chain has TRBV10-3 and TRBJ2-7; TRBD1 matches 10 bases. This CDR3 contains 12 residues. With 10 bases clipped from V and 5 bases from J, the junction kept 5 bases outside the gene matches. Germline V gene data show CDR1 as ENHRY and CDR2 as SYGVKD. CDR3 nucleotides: TGTGCCACGATGGGGACAGGGGACGAGCAGTACTTC. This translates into CATMGTGDEQYF.

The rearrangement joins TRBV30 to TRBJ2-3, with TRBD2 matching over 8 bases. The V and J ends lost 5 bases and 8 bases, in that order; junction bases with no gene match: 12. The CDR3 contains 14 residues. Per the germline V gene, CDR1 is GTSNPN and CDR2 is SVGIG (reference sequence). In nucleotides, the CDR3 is TGTGCCTGGTCCGCGGGGACTAGATCGTCTACGCAGTATTTT. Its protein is CAWSAGTRSSTQYF.

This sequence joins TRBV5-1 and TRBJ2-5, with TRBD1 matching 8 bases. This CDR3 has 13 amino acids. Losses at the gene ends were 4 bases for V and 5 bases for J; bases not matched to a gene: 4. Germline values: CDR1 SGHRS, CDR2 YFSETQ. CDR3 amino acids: CASSGQGPETQYF. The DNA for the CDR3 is TGCGCCAGCAGCGGACAGGGACCGGAGACCCAGTACTTC.

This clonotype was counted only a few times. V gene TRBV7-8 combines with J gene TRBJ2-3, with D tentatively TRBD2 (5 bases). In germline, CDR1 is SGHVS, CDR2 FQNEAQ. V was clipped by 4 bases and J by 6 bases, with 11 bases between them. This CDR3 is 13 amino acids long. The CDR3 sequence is CASSSGGRDTQYF. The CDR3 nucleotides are TGTGCCAGCAGCTCTGGCGGGCGGGATACGCAGTATTTT.

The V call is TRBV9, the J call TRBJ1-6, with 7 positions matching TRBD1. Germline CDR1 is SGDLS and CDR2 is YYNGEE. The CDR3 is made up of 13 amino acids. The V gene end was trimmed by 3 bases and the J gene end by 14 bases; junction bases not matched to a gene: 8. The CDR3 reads CASSAQGGGALHF. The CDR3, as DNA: TGTGCCAGCAGCGCCCAAGGAGGGGGCGCCCTCCACTTT. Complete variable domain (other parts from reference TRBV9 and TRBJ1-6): DSGVTQTPKHLITATGQRVTLRCSPRSGDLSVYWYQQSLDQGLQFLIQYYNGEERAKGNILERFSAQQFPDLHSELNLSSLELGDSALYFCASSAQGGGALHFGNGTRLTVT.

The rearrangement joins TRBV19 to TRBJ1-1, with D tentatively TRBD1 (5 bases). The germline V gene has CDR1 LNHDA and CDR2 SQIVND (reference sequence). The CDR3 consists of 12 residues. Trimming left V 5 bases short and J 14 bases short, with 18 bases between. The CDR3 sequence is CASSVRDGRLFF. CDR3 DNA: TGTGCCAGTAGTGTCCGGGACGGCAGGCTGTTCTTT.